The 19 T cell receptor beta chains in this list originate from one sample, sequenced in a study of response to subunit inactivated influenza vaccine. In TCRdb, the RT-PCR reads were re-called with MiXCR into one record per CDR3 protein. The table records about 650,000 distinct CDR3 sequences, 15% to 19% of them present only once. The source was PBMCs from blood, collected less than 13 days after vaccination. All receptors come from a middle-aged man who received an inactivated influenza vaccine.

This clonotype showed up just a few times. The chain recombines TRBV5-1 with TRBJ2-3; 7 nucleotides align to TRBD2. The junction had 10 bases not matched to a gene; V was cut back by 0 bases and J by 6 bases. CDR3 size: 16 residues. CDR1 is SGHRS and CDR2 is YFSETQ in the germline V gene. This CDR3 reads CASSLAGGPIADTQYF. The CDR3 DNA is TGCGCCAGCAGCTTGGCGGGAGGACCAATCGCGGATACGCAGTATTTT.

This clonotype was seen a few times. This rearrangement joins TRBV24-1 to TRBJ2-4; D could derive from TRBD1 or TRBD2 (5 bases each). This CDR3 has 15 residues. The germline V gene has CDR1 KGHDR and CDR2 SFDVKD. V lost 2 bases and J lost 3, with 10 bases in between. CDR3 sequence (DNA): TGTGCCACCAGTGATTCCCGGGACGTCAAAAACATTCAGTACTTC. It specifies CATSDSRDVKNIQYF.

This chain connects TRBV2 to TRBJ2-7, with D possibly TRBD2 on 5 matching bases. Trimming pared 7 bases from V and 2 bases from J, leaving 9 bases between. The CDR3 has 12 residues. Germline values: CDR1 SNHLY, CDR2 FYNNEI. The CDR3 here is CASIPGTYEQYF. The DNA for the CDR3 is TGTGCCAGCATCCCGGGAACCTACGAGCAGTACTTC.

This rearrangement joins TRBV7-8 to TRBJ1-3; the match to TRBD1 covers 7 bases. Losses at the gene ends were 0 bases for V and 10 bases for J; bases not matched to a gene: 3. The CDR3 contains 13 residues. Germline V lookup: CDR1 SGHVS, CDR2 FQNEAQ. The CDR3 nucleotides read TGTGCCAGCAGCTTAGCAGTCAGGGGGACCATATATTTT. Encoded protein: CASSLAVRGTIYF.

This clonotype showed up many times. The CDR3 bases are TGTGCCAGCAGTTCCCGGGTAGCGGTCGAGCAGTACTTC. Its translation is CASSSRVAVEQYF. The chain has TRBV12-3 or TRBV12-4 and TRBJ2-7, with D perhaps TRBD2 (6 bases). The CDR3 is 13 amino acids. V was clipped by 4 bases and J by 6 bases, with 13 bases between them.

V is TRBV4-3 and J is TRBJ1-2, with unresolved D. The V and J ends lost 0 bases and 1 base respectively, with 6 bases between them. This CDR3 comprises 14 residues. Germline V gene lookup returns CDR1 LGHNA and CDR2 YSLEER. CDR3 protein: CASSQDADNYGYTF. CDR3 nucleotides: TGCGCCAGCAGCCAAGATGCAGATAACTATGGCTACACCTTC.

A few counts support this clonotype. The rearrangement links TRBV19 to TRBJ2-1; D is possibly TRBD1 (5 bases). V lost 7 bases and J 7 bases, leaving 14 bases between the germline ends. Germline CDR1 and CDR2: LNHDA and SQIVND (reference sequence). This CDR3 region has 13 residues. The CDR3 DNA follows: TGTGCCAGTATTGGTAGGGGAATTAATGAGCAGTTCTTC. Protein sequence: CASIGRGINEQFF.

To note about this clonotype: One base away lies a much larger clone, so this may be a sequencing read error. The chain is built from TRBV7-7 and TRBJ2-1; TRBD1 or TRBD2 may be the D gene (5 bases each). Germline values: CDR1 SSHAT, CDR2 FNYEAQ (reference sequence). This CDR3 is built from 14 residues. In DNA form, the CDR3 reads TGTCCCAGCAGCCCCGGGACGTACGACAATGAGCAGTTCTTC. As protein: CPSSPGTYDNEQFF.

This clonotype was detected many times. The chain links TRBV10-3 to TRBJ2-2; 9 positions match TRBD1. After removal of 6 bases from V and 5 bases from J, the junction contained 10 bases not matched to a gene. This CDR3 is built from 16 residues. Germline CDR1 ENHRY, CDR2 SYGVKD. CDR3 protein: CAISKGRQGGTGELFF. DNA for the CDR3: TGTGCCATCAGCAAGGGGAGACAGGGGGGAACCGGGGAGCTGTTTTTT.

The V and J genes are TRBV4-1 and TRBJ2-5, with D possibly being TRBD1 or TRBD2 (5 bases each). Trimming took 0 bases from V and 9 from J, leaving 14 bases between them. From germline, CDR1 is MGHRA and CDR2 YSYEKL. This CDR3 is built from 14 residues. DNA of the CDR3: TGCGCCAGCAGCCAAGAAGAGGGGTACGGAGCCCAGTACTTC. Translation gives CASSQEEGYGAQYF.

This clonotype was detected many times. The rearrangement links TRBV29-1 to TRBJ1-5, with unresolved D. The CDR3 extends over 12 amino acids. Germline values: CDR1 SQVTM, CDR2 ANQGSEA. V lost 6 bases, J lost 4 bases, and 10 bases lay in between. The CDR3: CSVKDGNQPQHF. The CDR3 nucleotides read TGCAGCGTCAAAGACGGGAATCAGCCCCAGCATTTT.

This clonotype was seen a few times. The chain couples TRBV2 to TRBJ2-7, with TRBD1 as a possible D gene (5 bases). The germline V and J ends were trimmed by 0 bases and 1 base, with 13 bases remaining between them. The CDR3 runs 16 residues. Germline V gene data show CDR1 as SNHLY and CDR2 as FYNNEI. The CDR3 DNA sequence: TGTGCCAGCAGTGAAGCGCTATATGACAGATCCTACGAGCAGTACTTC. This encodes CASSEALYDRSYEQYF.

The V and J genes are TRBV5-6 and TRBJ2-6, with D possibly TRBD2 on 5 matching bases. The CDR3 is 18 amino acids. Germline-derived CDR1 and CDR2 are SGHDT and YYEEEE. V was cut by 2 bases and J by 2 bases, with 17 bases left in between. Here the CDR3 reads CASSLGSTGKAGANVLTF. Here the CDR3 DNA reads TGTGCCAGCAGCTTAGGAAGCACCGGGAAAGCTGGGGCCAACGTCCTGACTTTC.

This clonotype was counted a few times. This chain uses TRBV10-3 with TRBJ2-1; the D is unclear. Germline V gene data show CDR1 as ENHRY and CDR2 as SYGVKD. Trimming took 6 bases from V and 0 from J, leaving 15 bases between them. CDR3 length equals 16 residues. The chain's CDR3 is CAIRGASESSYNEQFF. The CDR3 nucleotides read TGTGCCATCAGGGGCGCCTCGGAAAGCTCCTACAATGAGCAGTTCTTC.

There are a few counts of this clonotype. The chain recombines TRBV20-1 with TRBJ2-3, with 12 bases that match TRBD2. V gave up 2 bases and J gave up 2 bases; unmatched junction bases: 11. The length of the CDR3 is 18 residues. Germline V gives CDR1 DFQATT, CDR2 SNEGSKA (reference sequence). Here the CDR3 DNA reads TGCAGTGCTAGACCCCCTATCGGACTAGCGGGATTCACAGATACGCAGTATTTT. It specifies CSARPPIGLAGFTDTQYF.

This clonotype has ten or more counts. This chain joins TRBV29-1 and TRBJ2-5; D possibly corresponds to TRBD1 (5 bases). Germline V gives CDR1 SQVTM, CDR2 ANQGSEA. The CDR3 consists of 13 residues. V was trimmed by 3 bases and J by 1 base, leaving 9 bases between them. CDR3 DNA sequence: TGCAGCGTTGAGAGACAGACCCAAGAGACCCAGTACTTC. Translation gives CSVERQTQETQYF.

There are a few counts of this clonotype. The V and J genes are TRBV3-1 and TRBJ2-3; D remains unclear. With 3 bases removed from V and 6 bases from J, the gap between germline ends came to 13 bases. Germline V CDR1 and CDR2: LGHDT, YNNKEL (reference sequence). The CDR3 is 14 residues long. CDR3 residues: CASSHSILPDTQYF. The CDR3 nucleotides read TGTGCCAGCAGCCATTCAATTCTCCCGGATACGCAGTATTTT.

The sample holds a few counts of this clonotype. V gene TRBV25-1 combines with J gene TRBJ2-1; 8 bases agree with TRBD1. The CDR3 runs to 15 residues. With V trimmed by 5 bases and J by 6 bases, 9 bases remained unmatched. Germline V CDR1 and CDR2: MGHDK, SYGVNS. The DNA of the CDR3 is TGTGCCAGCAGTAGGCCGGCAGGGGGCTTCAATGAGCAGTTCTTC. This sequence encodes CASSRPAGGFNEQFF.

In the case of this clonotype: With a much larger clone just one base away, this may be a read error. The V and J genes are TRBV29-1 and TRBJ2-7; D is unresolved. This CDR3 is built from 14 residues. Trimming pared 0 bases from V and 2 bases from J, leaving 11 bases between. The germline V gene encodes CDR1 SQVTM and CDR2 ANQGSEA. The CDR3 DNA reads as TGCAGCGTTGAAGATCGGAAGGGTCCCTACGAGCAGTACTTC. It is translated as CSVEDRKGPYEQYF.